This T cell receptor beta chain was observed in a study of T cell changes during pregnancy in multiple sclerosis. This table comes from immunoSEQ multiplex PCR, and its TCRdb copy is limited to in-frame clones, with some not included. Here the sample spans about 40,000 clones, roughly 91% being singletons. Germline CDR1 is SGHTA and CDR2 is FQGNSA. The CDR3 is 15 residues long. Losses at the gene ends were 1 base for V and 0 bases for J; bases not matched to a gene: 3. This TCR came from a female donor with multiple sclerosis, enrolled in a pregnancy study. This chain links TRBV7-2 with TRBJ2-7, with 7 bases matching TRBD2. The sequencing here drew on CD8+ T cells from peripheral blood mononuclear cells, taken before pregnancy. Written as DNA, the CDR3 is TGTGCCAGCAGCTTAGTAGCGGGCACCTCCTACGAGCAGTACTTC. Translated, it gives CASSLVAGTSYEQYF.